This T cell receptor beta chain is drawn from a study of CD8 T cells in ankylosing spondylitis. In its sample, this clonotype was seen many times. Its antigen is unknown. The V gene lost 4 bases and the J gene lost 4 bases, with 22 bases spanning the gap. This CDR3 is built from 16 residues. Germline-derived CDR1 and CDR2 are DFQATT and SNEGSKA (reference sequence). Whole-study results and caveats: Past research had described some motif variants in reactive arthritis synovial fluid and blood. Disease-associated clones were reportedly significantly overrepresented in matched ankylosing spondylitis synovial fluid. Among TCR beta sequences, a motif of several highly homologous variants appeared characteristic of ankylosing spondylitis blood. CD8+ by phenotype, disease-linked clones were relatively rare in peripheral blood.

TCRdb re-called the 5' RACE reads with MiXCR, one entry per CDR3 protein. The table has under 300,000 distinct CDR3 sequences, about 10% seen once. The chain is built from TRBV20-1 and TRBJ1-1; tentatively, D is TRBD1 (5 bases). The source is a male donor with ankylosing spondylitis or in good health (not recorded which). The sample consisted of blood, either unsorted or a sorted T cell fraction (not recorded which). The CDR3, as DNA: TGCAGTGCTACCACTAGGGTTCCGGGGGGTGGCACTGAAGCTTTCTTT. Translation gives CSATTRVPGGGTEAFF.